Shown below are 27 T cell receptor beta chains from a single sample sequenced in a study of blood T cells in healthy people across ages. A sample-barcoded 5' primer and a J-beta primer mix were used in a second PCR of roughly 6 to 11 cycles. Using its own MiXCR run on the 5' RACE reads, TCRdb lists one record per CDR3 protein. The sample contains roughly 2 million distinct CDR3 sequences, around 48% of which appear only once. Sequenced input: blood. Every receptor here comes from a woman in her thirties or forties in good health.

The V call is TRBV7-2, the J call TRBJ2-7; D not certain. The germline V gene encodes CDR1 SGHTA and CDR2 FQGNSA. V lost 5 bases, J lost 7 bases, and 9 bases lay in between. CDR3 length: 11 amino acids. Here the CDR3 DNA reads TGTGCCAGCAGCCATTACAATGAGCAGTACTTC. It encodes CASSHYNEQYF.

This clonotype was found a few times. The rearrangement links TRBV9 to TRBJ2-3; D remains unclear. In germline, CDR1 is SGDLS, CDR2 YYNGEE. This CDR3 is 14 amino acids long. Trimming took 0 bases from V and 4 from J, leaving 9 bases between them. DNA of the CDR3: TGTGCCAGCAGCGTAGGCGTCCGGTCAGATACGCAGTATTTT. Amino acids: CASSVGVRSDTQYF. Looking up the rest from reference TRBV9 and TRBJ2-3 gives the full variable domain: DSGVTQTPKHLITATGQRVTLRCSPRSGDLSVYWYQQSLDQGLQFLIQYYNGEERAKGNILERFSAQQFPDLHSELNLSSLELGDSALYFCASSVGVRSDTQYFGPGTRLTVL.

The chain has TRBV19 and TRBJ1-1, with no clear D. Germline lookup yields CDR1 LNHDA and CDR2 SQIVND (reference sequence). V was pared by 9 bases and J by 6 bases, with 14 bases between. This CDR3 comprises 12 residues. As DNA, the CDR3 is TGTGCCAGCCTCCGCGGGAAGGCTGAAGCTTTCTTT. Translation gives CASLRGKAEAFF.

The V gene is TRBV3-1, the J gene TRBJ2-1; the D gene could be TRBD1 or TRBD2 (5 bases each). CDR3 length: 15 amino acids. V was trimmed by 4 bases and J by 6 bases, leaving 16 bases between them. In germline, CDR1 is LGHDT, CDR2 YNNKEL (reference sequence). Here the CDR3 reads CASSRTGHGGNEQFF. CDR3 in DNA: TGTGCCAGCAGCCGAACAGGACATGGGGGCAATGAGCAGTTCTTC.

The rearrangement joins TRBV7-6 to TRBJ2-1, with 12 bases that match TRBD2. CDR1 is SGHVS, CDR2 FNYEAQ, per germline. This CDR3 comprises 19 residues. Trimming cost V 2 bases and J 3 bases; bases outside gene matches: 11. The CDR3 coding sequence is TGTGCCAGCAGCTTAAAGACTAGCGGGGGAGTCGGCGACTACAATGAGCAGTTCTTC. Amino acids: CASSLKTSGGVGDYNEQFF.

This chain joins TRBV20-1 and TRBJ2-1; no clear D gene. The CDR3 loop spans 16 amino acids. CDR1 is DFQATT, CDR2 SNEGSKA, per germline (reference sequence). V lost 0 bases and J lost 0, with 12 bases in between. DNA of the CDR3: TGCAGTGCTAGAGACACCTGGGGTAACTCCTACAATGAGCAGTTCTTC. It yields the protein CSARDTWGNSYNEQFF.

The chain couples TRBV29-1 to TRBJ2-1; maybe TRBD1 (5 bases). This CDR3 contains 14 residues. The ends were cut back, 8 bases at V and 0 bases at J, with 14 bases in the middle. Germline CDR1 reads SQVTM; CDR2 reads ANQGSEA. The CDR3 DNA is TGCAGCCTGCAGGGTATACGCTCCTACAATGAGCAGTTCTTC. It is translated as CSLQGIRSYNEQFF.

This clonotype was seen once. This chain connects TRBV12-3 or TRBV12-4 to TRBJ2-5; 7 bases match TRBD1. The J call could be wrong; TRBJ2-7 is a better fit for the DNA end. The CDR3 spans 15 residues. CDR3: CASSLAGQTLHEQYF. CDR3 DNA: TGTGCCAGCAGTTTAGCGGGACAGACCCTGCACGAGCAGTACTTC.

The genes are TRBV11-2 and TRBJ2-5; D gene ambiguous. The tail of the sequence fits TRBJ2-7 better, so the J call may be wrong. The germline gives CDR1 SGHAT, CDR2 FQNNGV. CDR3 length equals 14 residues. CDR3 in DNA: TGTGCCAGCAGCGGAAAGGATTGGACCTACGAGCAGTACTTC. Its protein is CASSGKDWTYEQYF.

The chain uses TRBV24-1 and TRBJ2-1; tentatively, D is TRBD2 (7 bases). The CDR3 loop spans 16 amino acids. V was clipped by 1 base and J by 8 bases, with 17 bases between them. CDR1 is KGHDR, CDR2 SFDVKD, per germline. The CDR3 loop is CATSDFGGREADEQFF. CDR3 in DNA: TGTGCCACCAGTGATTTCGGGGGGCGCGAAGCCGATGAGCAGTTCTTC.

The genes are TRBV3-1 and TRBJ2-7; a possible D gene is TRBD1 (6 bases). This CDR3 region has 14 residues. Germline assignment: CDR1 LGHDT and CDR2 YNNKEL (reference sequence). Trimming cost V 1 base and J 2 bases, with 9 bases left between them. CDR3 region: CASSQVNRAYEQYF. The CDR3 DNA follows: TGTGCCAGCAGCCAAGTAAACAGGGCCTACGAGCAGTACTTC.

The chain carries TRBV6-6 and TRBJ2-3; no clear D gene. The CDR3 is 13 amino acids. The germline V gene encodes CDR1 MNHNY and CDR2 SVGAGI (reference sequence). Between the trimmed V and J ends, which lost 10 bases and 0 bases, there was a span of 11 bases. The CDR3 here is CATTSGSTDTQYF. The CDR3 DNA is TGTGCCACCACCTCGGGCAGCACAGATACGCAGTATTTT.

This chain connects TRBV20-1 to TRBJ2-4, with D perhaps matching TRBD1 or TRBD2 (5 bases each). The V gene lost 8 bases and the J gene lost 3 bases, with 17 bases spanning the gap. The germline V gene encodes CDR1 DFQATT and CDR2 SNEGSKA (reference sequence). This CDR3 spans 14 amino acids. The CDR3 protein is CSTPGTLVKNIQYF. CDR3 bases: TGCAGTACCCCAGGGACGCTAGTCAAAAACATTCAGTACTTC.

The J gene is TRBJ1-2, the V gene TRBV11-2, with D possibly being TRBD1 (6 bases). V lost 5 bases, J lost 4 bases, and 20 bases lay in between. Germline loops: CDR1 SGHAT, CDR2 FQNNGV. The CDR3 loop spans 16 amino acids. The CDR3 loop is CASSQGTTVSGYGYTF. As DNA, the CDR3 is TGTGCCAGCAGCCAAGGGACAACCGTGTCTGGCTATGGCTACACCTTC.

The J gene is TRBJ2-1, the V gene TRBV18, with TRBD1 matching over 9 bases. J lost 5 bases, V lost 6 bases, and 5 bases had no gene match. The CDR3 length is 14 residues. Germline V gene lookup returns CDR1 KGHSH and CDR2 LQKENI. CDR3 sequence reads: CASSGTGRHNEQFF. CDR3 coding DNA: TGTGCCAGCTCTGGGACAGGGCGCCACAATGAGCAGTTCTTC.

The genes are TRBV20-1 and TRBJ2-4; 14 positions match TRBD2. TRBJ2-7 matches the DNA end more closely, so the J call is doubtful. From germline, CDR1 is DFQATT and CDR2 SNEGSKA (reference sequence). The CDR3 consists of 16 residues. CDR3 nucleotide sequence: TGCAGTGCTAAAAGACTAGCGGGGGGGCCTTCCTACGAGCAGTACTTC. Translated, it gives CSAKRLAGGPSYEQYF.

V is TRBV12-3 or TRBV12-4 and J is TRBJ2-4; TRBD2 aligns across 7 bases. The J call is in doubt because the DNA end fits TRBJ2-7 better. The CDR3 spans 15 residues. Here the CDR3 DNA reads TGTGCCAGCAGATACCGGGGTGGGACTAATTACGAGCAGTACTTC. It translates to CASRYRGGTNYEQYF.

The gene calls are TRBV12-3 or TRBV12-4 and TRBJ2-5, with TRBD2 as a possible D gene (5 bases). The CDR3 covers 11 residues. V was trimmed by 2 bases and J by 10 bases, leaving 8 bases between them. The CDR3 DNA sequence: TGTGCCAGCAGTTTAAGAGGGAACCAGTACTTC. It is translated as CASSLRGNQYF.

CDR3 DNA: TGCAGTGCTAGTTACCTAGCGGGGGCAATCACAGATACGCAGTATTTT. Translated: CSASYLAGAITDTQYF. The V call is TRBV20-1, the J call TRBJ2-3; TRBD2 aligns across 10 bases. This CDR3 has 16 residues. Per germline, CDR1 DFQATT and CDR2 SNEGSKA (reference sequence). The ends lost 3 bases at V and 2 bases at J; junction bases unmatched: 8.

The chain uses TRBV6-2 or TRBV6-3 and TRBJ2-7, with D uncertain. V was trimmed by 2 bases and J by 0 bases, leaving 8 bases between them. The length of the CDR3 is 14 residues. Germline CDR1 reads MNHEY; CDR2 reads SVGEGT. In nucleotides, the CDR3 is TGTGCCAGCAGTTACGGTCCAGACTCCTACGAGCAGTACTTC. Residues: CASSYGPDSYEQYF.

V is TRBV7-8 and J is TRBJ2-1; 9 bases are shared with TRBD2. Trimming at V came to 1 base and at J to 4 bases, leaving 5 bases not matched to a gene. CDR1 and CDR2 (germline): SGHVS, FQNEAQ. CDR3 size: 16 residues. In DNA form, the CDR3 reads TGTGCCAGCAGCTTAGGGGCGGGGGGGGGTTACAATGAGCAGTTCTTC. Encoded protein: CASSLGAGGGYNEQFF.

V and J are TRBV20-1 and TRBJ2-5; D unresolved. Looked up from germline, CDR1 is DFQATT and CDR2 is SNEGSKA (reference sequence). CDR3 length equals 14 residues. The germline V and J ends were trimmed by 5 bases and 4 bases, with 17 bases remaining between them. The CDR3 region has the DNA TGCAGTGCTGACCGGAGAGGCGGCGGAGAGACCCAGTACTTC. Amino acid sequence: CSADRRGGGETQYF.

This clonotype turned up a few times. The genes are TRBV18 and TRBJ2-1; D may correspond to TRBD1 or TRBD2 (5 bases each). There are 16 residues in the CDR3. Germline values: CDR1 KGHSH, CDR2 LQKENI. Trimming pared 1 base from V and 4 bases from J, leaving 14 bases between. The CDR3 sequence: CASSPRLGVSYNEQFF. DNA of the CDR3: TGTGCCAGCTCACCACGGTTGGGGGTTTCTTACAATGAGCAGTTCTTC.

The rearrangement links TRBV13 to TRBJ2-7, with D possibly TRBD2 on 5 matching bases. CDR1 and CDR2 from the germline V gene are PRHDT and FYEKMQ (reference sequence). V lost 6 bases and J lost 0, with 9 bases in between. The CDR3 is 13 residues long. The CDR3 spells CASRIGSSYEQYF. CDR3 DNA: TGTGCCAGCAGGATAGGGAGCTCCTACGAGCAGTACTTC.

This clonotype was counted only a few times. This chain links TRBV6-2 or TRBV6-3 with TRBJ2-1; 7 bases are a match to TRBD1. The J segment lost 10 bases and the V segment lost 2 bases, leaving 8 bases of the junction unmatched. Germline loops: CDR1 MNHEY, CDR2 SVGEGT. The CDR3 runs to 14 residues. The CDR3 loop reads CASSYGTVPMEQFF. The DNA for the CDR3 is TGTGCCAGCAGTTACGGGACAGTTCCTATGGAGCAGTTCTTC.

The chain recombines TRBV7-2 with TRBJ2-3; D possibly matches TRBD1 or TRBD2 (5 bases each). The CDR3 runs to 15 residues. CDR1 and CDR2 (germline): SGHTA, FQGNSA. With 5 bases removed from V and 1 base from J, the gap between germline ends came to 13 bases. The CDR3 nucleotides read TGTGCCAGCAGCGCCGGGGCAGTCGGCACAGATACGCAGTATTTT. Its translation is CASSAGAVGTDTQYF.

This clonotype was picked up a small number of times. This sequence joins TRBV20-1 and TRBJ2-1, with 15 bases that match TRBD2. Germline CDR1 DFQATT, CDR2 SNEGSKA (reference sequence). The CDR3 loop spans 17 amino acids. Trimming took 1 base from V and 4 from J; bases not matched to a gene: 5. The CDR3 region is CSARALGTSGRYNEQFF. CDR3 nucleotide sequence: TGCAGTGCTAGAGCTCTCGGGACTAGCGGGAGGTACAATGAGCAGTTCTTC.